These T cell receptor beta chains were read from a single sample in a study of lymphopenia after photon versus proton radiotherapy. Profiled with immunoSEQ multiplex PCR; TCRdb holds only in-frame clones, not every one. The table has approximately 21,000 clones, less than 85% seen once. This specimen was peripheral blood, taken from a patient treated with photon-based radiotherapy. The origin of the receptors is a man between 60 and 70 years old with pancreatic cancer. Both conserved end residues are part of each CDR3. A D gene is named only where the DNA matches it firmly. Some rows mark clone size as missing; the rest say once, few, many or name a class of expanded clone.

j_call,clone_size,d_call,v_call,cdr3_nt,cdr3_aa
TRBJ1-2,few,.,TRBV30,TGTGCCTGGAGCGCAGACACCAACTATGGCTACACCTTC,CAWSADTNYGYTF
TRBJ2-3,.,.,TRBV4-3,TGCGCCAGCAGCCAACAAAGCGGGCTTGGCACAGATACGCAGTATTTT,CASSQQSGLGTDTQYF
TRBJ1-1,.,.,TRBV18,TGTGCCAGCTCAAGTCGAGGGGCTTCGGGGATGAACACTGAAGCTTTCTTT,CASSSRGASGMNTEAFF
TRBJ2-5,.,.,TRBV11-3,TGTGCCAGCAGGTCGGGGACCCACGACACGGAGACCCAGTACTTC,CASRSGTHDTETQYF
TRBJ1-5,.,TRBD1,TRBV2,TGTGCCAGCAGTGAAATGGGGACAGGGGGCTTGTATCCCCAGCATTTT,CASSEMGTGGLYPQHF
TRBJ1-2,.,TRBD1,TRBV4-1,TGCGCCAGCAGCCCCGTCCAGGGGGAGGTTTATGGCTACACCTTC,CASSPVQGEVYGYTF
TRBJ2-7,.,.,TRBV6-5,TGTGCCAGCAGTCTCTGGGCGGGTACCGAGCAGTACTTC,CASSLWAGTEQYF
TRBJ1-5,.,.,TRBV4-3,TGCGCCAGCAGCCAAGAATTTTATCAGCCCCAGCATTTT,CASSQEFYQPQHF
TRBJ2-3,.,.,TRBV5-2,TGTGCCAGCAGCCAAGAGTTGGATGGGTCAGTAAGCAGCACAGATACGCAGTATTTT,CASSQELDGSVSSTDTQYF
TRBJ2-3,.,.,TRBV2,TGTGCCAGCAGCCCCCAACCTAAGGGTAGCGTACCAGATACGCAGTATTTT,CASSPQPKGSVPDTQYF
TRBJ1-1,.,TRBD1,TRBV19,TGTGCCAGTAGTATATTCGGAGGGGGCGTGGGTACTGAAGCTTTCTTT,CASSIFGGGVGTEAFF
TRBJ2-1,.,.,TRBV2,TGTGCCAGCAGTGCGGGGATGACCTACAATGAGCAGTTCTTC,CASSAGMTYNEQFF
TRBJ1-1,.,.,TRBV2,TGTGCCAGCAGAAGGACAGCTTGGGGCACTGAAGCTTTCTTT,CASRRTAWGTEAFF
TRBJ1-1,.,TRBD1,TRBV19,TGTGCCAGTAGTATCGACAGGGGATGGACTGAAGCTTTCTTT,CASSIDRGWTEAFF
TRBJ1-5,large,.,TRBV11-3,TGTGCCAGCAGCTACAGGAGTTGCAATGGCAATCAGCCCCAGCATTTT,CASSYRSCNGNQPQHF
TRBJ2-7,once,.,TRBV6-5,TGTGCCAGCACCGTAGGGGGGACTTCTCGTAGGGAGCAGTACTTC,CASTVGGTSRREQYF
TRBJ2-3,.,.,TRBV7-6,TGTGCCAGCAGCTTATCGGCAGGGGGGGCTGATACGCAGTATTTT,CASSLSAGGADTQYF
TRBJ1-2,.,TRBD1,TRBV5-6,TGTGCCAGCAGCTGGCAGGGACAGGGGGTGAACTATGGCTACACCTTC,CASSWQGQGVNYGYTF
TRBJ1-1,.,.,TRBV12-5,TGTGCTAGTGGTTTGGTACCGGGACAAGTCACTGAAGCTTTCTTT,CASGLVPGQVTEAFF
TRBJ2-1,.,.,TRBV5-1,TGCGCCAGCAGCTTGATCAGGCTTGGTGAGCAGTTCTTC,CASSLIRLGEQFF
TRBJ1-2,.,.,TRBV6-1,TGTGCCAGCAGTGGGTTTTTTCGGGGGAGGAGTGGCTACACCTTC,CASSGFFRGRSGYTF
TRBJ2-5,.,.,TRBV11-3,TGTGCCAGCAGCCAAGGATCACAAGAGACCCAGTACTTC,CASSQGSQETQYF
TRBJ2-3,.,TRBD2,TRBV7-3,TGTGCCAGCAGCTTAGGACTAGCTGTCGATACGCAGTATTTT,CASSLGLAVDTQYF
TRBJ2-7,.,TRBD1,TRBV29-1,TGCAGCGTTGAATTTCCGGGACAGGCCACCTACGAGCAGTACTTC,CSVEFPGQATYEQYF
TRBJ2-7,once,.,TRBV6-5,TGTGCCAGCAGTTACTCGATATTGGGGGCCTACGAGCAGTACTTC,CASSYSILGAYEQYF
TRBJ2-3,.,.,TRBV20-1,TGCAGTGCCCCTAAGTCGGATACGCAGTATTTT,CSAPKSDTQYF
TRBJ1-2,.,TRBD1,TRBV11-2,TGTGCCAGCGACACCGGACAGGGTCTATCAAATAACTATGGCTACACCTTC,CASDTGQGLSNNYGYTF
TRBJ1-1,.,.,TRBV7-2,TGTGCCAGCAGCTTGCAGCCAACAGGACCACTGGTCTTT,CASSLQPTGPLVF
TRBJ1-5,.,.,TRBV19,TGTGCCAGTAGTATAGAGAGTCAGCCCCAGCATTTT,CASSIESQPQHF
TRBJ1-2,.,TRBD1,TRBV5-1,TGCGCCAGCAGCACCGGGACAGGACCTGGCTACACCTTC,CASSTGTGPGYTF
TRBJ1-1,.,TRBD1,TRBV20-1,TGCAGTCCAGGGGGAAACACTGAAGCTTTCTTT,CSPGGNTEAFF
TRBJ2-2,.,.,TRBV11-2,TGTGCCAGCAGCTTAGAGGCGGGGATCGGGGAGCTGTTTTTT,CASSLEAGIGELFF
TRBJ2-3,.,TRBD1,TRBV7-3,TGTGCCAGCAGCTCACGACAGGGACGCACAGATACGCAGTATTTT,CASSSRQGRTDTQYF
TRBJ2-7,.,TRBD1,TRBV5-1,TGCGCCAGCAGCTTGGGACAGGGCCACCTAATTGAGCAGTACTTC,CASSLGQGHLIEQYF
TRBJ2-1,.,.,TRBV29-1,TGCAGCGTTGGGGCAGGGGGGCACAATGAGCAGTTCTTC,CSVGAGGHNEQFF
TRBJ1-3,.,.,TRBV6-5,TGTGCCAGCAGTTACTCGAAAGGCGTTAACACCATATATTTT,CASSYSKGVNTIYF
TRBJ1-5,.,.,TRBV19,TGTGCCAGTAGCCAACCTGCACAGCCCCAGCATTTT,CASSQPAQPQHF
TRBJ1-4,.,TRBD1,TRBV6-6,TGTGCCAGCAGCCTAGGGCCGGGACAGACTAATGAAAAACTGTTTTTT,CASSLGPGQTNEKLFF
TRBJ2-1,.,.,TRBV5-1,TGCGCCAGCAGCTCCGCCTCGGTGAATGAGCAGTTCTTC,CASSSASVNEQFF
TRBJ1-1,.,.,TRBV18,TGTGCCAGCTCACCACAGGGCGCGACAACGAACACTGAAGCTTTCTTT,CASSPQGATTNTEAFF
TRBJ2-5,.,.,TRBV7-3,TGTGCCAGCAGGAACCCGGTCTACCCCCCGGAGACCCAGTACTTC,CASRNPVYPPETQYF
TRBJ1-3,.,.,TRBV7-9,TGTGCCAGTGCGGACAGCTCTGGAAACACCATATATTTT,CASADSSGNTIYF
TRBJ1-3,.,TRBD1,TRBV7-9,TGTGCCAGCAGTCCGACAGGGCTTGCTGGAAACACCATATATTTT,CASSPTGLAGNTIYF
TRBJ1-3,.,TRBD1,TRBV28,TGTGCCAGCAGACAGGGACAGATCGGAAACACCATATATTTT,CASRQGQIGNTIYF
TRBJ2-5,once,.,TRBV5-1,TGCGCCAGCAGCCCCCACTCGGAGACCCAGTACTTC,CASSPHSETQYF
TRBJ2-3,.,TRBD2,TRBV4-2,TGTGCCAGCAGCCAAAAGAGACTAGCGGGGGGGCGGAGTACAGATACGCAGTATTTT,CASSQKRLAGGRSTDTQYF
TRBJ1-5,.,TRBD1,TRBV14,TGTGCCAGCAGCCACGGGACAGATCAGCCCCAGCATTTT,CASSHGTDQPQHF
TRBJ1-1,.,TRBD1,TRBV6-5,TGTGCCAGCTATGACAGGGCCACTGAAGCTTTCTTT,CASYDRATEAFF